Listed below are T cell receptor beta chains from one sample, sequenced in a study of T cells in Graves' hyperthyroidism and ophthalmopathy. From the multiplex PCR reads, TCRdb called clonotypes with MiXCR, one entry per CDR3 protein. The sample contains some 600,000 distinct CDR3 sequences, 14% of which appear only once. Material: blood. The source is a woman aged 25 to 45 with Graves' hyperthyroidism that later progressed to Graves' ophthalmopathy. The CDR3 runs from the conserved cysteine through the conserved F or W. D genes are given only for firm matches. Where a row states a size, it is once, few, many or the class of an expanded clone; other rows omit it.

D gene	J gene	V gene	clone size	CDR3 protein	CDR3 DNA
TRBD2	TRBJ2-5	TRBV7-9	many	CASSFSGSLPQETQYF	TGTGCCAGCAGCTTTAGCGGGAGCCTCCCTCAAGAGACCCAGTACTTC
TRBD2	TRBJ2-1	TRBV27	few	CASSTSGSHRQFF	TGTGCCAGCAGTACTAGCGGGAGCCACAGGCAGTTCTTC
TRBD1	TRBJ1-1	TRBV27	many	CASSLQGEMNTEAFF	TGTGCCAGCAGCCTACAGGGGGAGATGAACACTGAAGCTTTCTTT
-	TRBJ2-7	TRBV20-1	-	CSAQTLAQTYEQYF	TGCAGTGCCCAGACCCTAGCGCAGACCTACGAGCAGTACTTC
TRBD2	TRBJ2-2	TRBV10-2	-	CASRGGLARAGELFF	TGCGCCAGCAGGGGGGGACTAGCGAGAGCCGGGGAGCTGTTTTTT
-	TRBJ2-5	TRBV19	few	CASSIWARETQYF	TGTGCCAGTAGTATTTGGGCCCGGGAGACCCAGTACTTC
TRBD2	TRBJ2-1	TRBV6-6	many	CASSYSGTRNYNEQFF	TGTGCCAGCAGTTACTCCGGGACTAGGAACTACAATGAGCAGTTCTTC
-	TRBJ1-3	TRBV19	few	CASSMVPDSVSGNTIYF	TGTGCCAGTAGTATGGTGCCGGACTCAGTCTCTGGAAACACCATATATTTT
-	TRBJ2-1	TRBV20-1	few	CSASPGRRYNEQFF	TGCAGTGCTAGCCCGGGACGACGCTACAATGAGCAGTTCTTC
-	TRBJ1-4	TRBV12-5	many	CASGLTTDSNEKLFF	TGTGCTAGTGGTTTGACGACAGACAGTAATGAAAAACTGTTTTTT
-	TRBJ2-3	TRBV5-1	-	CASSLDPGPTDTQYF	TGCGCCAGCAGCTTAGACCCGGGGCCTACAGATACGCAGTATTTT
-	TRBJ2-7	TRBV20-1	many	CSARGTASYEQYF	TGCAGTGCTAGAGGGACGGCAAGCTACGAGCAGTACTTC
-	TRBJ1-6	TRBV14	few	CASSQAGVSPLHF	TGTGCCAGCAGCCAAGCGGGGGTCTCACCCCTCCACTTT
-	TRBJ2-7	TRBV6-1	few	CASSEDITSRSYEQYF	TGTGCCAGCAGTGAAGACATTACTAGCAGATCCTACGAGCAGTACTTC
-	TRBJ1-2	TRBV5-1	few	CASSTTHNNGYTF	TGCGCCAGCAGTACGACCCATAATAACGGCTACACCTTC
-	TRBJ2-5	TRBV12-3/TRBV12-4	many	CASSETGEGETQYF	TGTGCCAGCAGTGAGACAGGGGAGGGGGAGACCCAGTACTTC
-	TRBJ2-3	TRBV6-5	-	CASSYHEASTDTQYF	TGTGCCAGCAGTTACCATGAGGCGAGCACAGATACGCAGTATTTT
TRBD1	TRBJ2-7	TRBV24-1	many	CATSDGTGGYEQYF	TGTGCCACCAGTGACGGGACAGGGGGTTACGAGCAGTACTTC
TRBD1	TRBJ1-2	TRBV20-1	-	CSAETGDWNGYTF	TGCAGTGCCGAAACAGGGGATTGGAATGGCTACACCTTC
-	TRBJ2-1	TRBV19	-	CASSNLGYNEQFF	TGTGCCAGTAGTAACCTGGGCTACAATGAGCAGTTCTTC
-	TRBJ2-1	TRBV20-1	many	CSATQGNEQFF	TGCAGTGCAACTCAGGGGAATGAGCAGTTCTTC
-	TRBJ2-3	TRBV7-9	-	CASSLARTRTDTQYF	TGTGCCAGCAGCTTAGCGAGGACTCGCACAGATACGCAGTATTTT
TRBD1	TRBJ2-7	TRBV6-2/TRBV6-3	many	CASSYSQDFGTAYEQYF	TGTGCCAGCAGTTACTCCCAGGATTTTGGGACAGCCTACGAGCAGTACTTC
-	TRBJ2-3	TRBV29-1	many	CSVAPGSTDTQYF	TGCAGCGTTGCCCCGGGAAGCACAGATACGCAGTATTTT
-	TRBJ1-1	TRBV5-1	few	CASSSGLLPMNTEAFF	TGCGCCAGCAGCTCCGGGCTCCTCCCAATGAACACTGAAGCTTTCTTT
-	TRBJ2-3	TRBV28	many	CASSLSSPDTQYF	TGTGCCAGCAGTTTATCTAGCCCAGATACGCAGTATTTT